The TCR beta chain under discussion was sequenced for a study of T cell responses to AZD1222 COVID-19 vaccine. Notes on the study in general: Baseline testing showed seropositivity in only 5 or 6 AZD1222 recipients. Spike-specific TCR breadth and depth were elevated following two AZD1222 doses.

On this clone itself: The target antigen is unknown.

The CDR3 contains 14 residues. Trimming shortened V by 3 bases and J by 2 bases, and 8 bases separated the two germline ends. The germline gives CDR1 LGHNT, CDR2 FRNRAP. Clones were sequenced by immunoSEQ multiplex PCR, and TCRdb holds only the in-frame ones, with some missing. The sample lists roughly 200,000 clones, 90% to 95% occurring once. Sequencing was performed on peripheral blood, taken on day 0 of MenACWY control vaccination. This clonotype was obtained from an adult in good health. The chain recombines TRBV12-5 with TRBJ2-1; D possibly corresponds to TRBD1 (5 bases). The CDR3 nucleotides read TGTGCTAGTGGTTTTACAGGAGCCTACAATGAGCAGTTCTTC. It yields the protein CASGFTGAYNEQFF.